These 11 T cell receptor beta chains were all obtained from the same sample, sequenced in a study of blood T cell repertoires in COVID-19. Profiled with immunoSEQ multiplex PCR; TCRdb holds only in-frame clones, not every one. This sample has some 180,000 clones; 81% occur once, and the top ten carry roughly 12%. Sample: peripheral blood. These receptors were collected from a woman of 80 years or more with COVID-19, enrolled during active disease.

The chain combines TRBV23-1 with TRBJ2-5; possible D gene TRBD1, 5 bases. TRBV23-1 is sorted into the ORF group, with uncertain function. V lost 1 base and J 1 base, leaving 10 bases between the germline ends. CDR3 length: 15 amino acids. The CDR3 here is CASSQLGPGQETQYF. The CDR3 DNA follows: TGCGCCAGCAGTCAATTGGGGCCAGGCCAAGAGACCCAGTACTTC.

This sequence joins TRBV10-1 and TRBJ1-2; perhaps TRBD1 as D (6 bases). Trimming stripped 4 bases from V and 3 bases from J, with 21 bases between. The CDR3 totals 17 residues. Germline values: CDR1 WNHNN, CDR2 SYGVQD (reference sequence). The CDR3 DNA reads as TGCGCCAGCAGTGTCCCGGCCAGGGGTAGTTTGGACTATGGCTACACCTTC. Translated: CASSVPARGSLDYGYTF.

The CDR3 protein is CASSAGIDYGYTF. In DNA, the CDR3 is TGTGCCAGCAGCGCAGGGATTGACTATGGCTACACCTTC. This chain connects TRBV9 to TRBJ1-2; D is possibly TRBD1 (5 bases). Trimming took 3 bases from V and 3 from J, leaving 9 bases between them. Germline CDR1 is SGDLS and CDR2 is YYNGEE. This CDR3 is 13 amino acids long.

This clone was observed a single time. The rearrangement uses TRBV7-9 and TRBJ2-7; D might be TRBD1 (5 bases). Germline V lookup: CDR1 SEHNR, CDR2 FQNEAQ (reference sequence). Between the trimmed V and J ends, which lost 5 bases and 0 bases, there was a span of 8 bases. CDR3 length: 13 residues. The CDR3 region is CASSRTLSYEQYF. The CDR3 DNA sequence: TGTGCCAGCAGCCGGACACTCTCCTACGAGCAGTACTTC.

This chain joins TRBV7-2 and TRBJ1-3, with D possibly TRBD1 on 6 matching bases. This CDR3 spans 14 amino acids. V shed 5 bases and J shed 4 bases, with 12 bases lying between them. Germline-derived CDR1 and CDR2 are SGHTA and FQGNSA. CDR3: CASSMDSPGNTIYF. In nucleotides, the CDR3 is TGTGCCAGCAGCATGGACAGCCCCGGAAACACCATATATTTT.

The chain couples TRBV7-8 to TRBJ2-3; 11 bases agree with TRBD2. Germline V lookup: CDR1 SGHVS, CDR2 FQNEAQ. The CDR3 is 20 residues long. V was pared by 3 bases and J by 2 bases, with 16 bases of the junction left unmatched. The CDR3 coding sequence is TGTGCCAGCAGCTTTGATTTGGGCACTAGCGGGAGAGGCCCCACAGATACGCAGTATTTT. As protein: CASSFDLGTSGRGPTDTQYF. Based on the CDR3 plus reference TRBV7-8 and TRBJ2-3, the full variable domain is GAGVSQSPRYKVAKRGQDVALRCDPISGHVSLFWYQQALGQGPEFLTYFQNEAQLDKSGLPSDRFFAERPEGSVSTLKIQRTQQEDSAVYLCASSFDLGTSGRGPTDTQYFGPGTRLTVL.

This clone was found once. The chain carries TRBV6-5 and TRBJ2-1, with D maybe TRBD2 (6 bases). This CDR3 is built from 16 residues. The ends were cut back, 3 bases at V and 5 bases at J, with 17 bases in the middle. Germline V gene lookup returns CDR1 MNHEY and CDR2 SVGAGI. CDR3 region: CASSYPLGLGNNEQFF. Written as DNA, the CDR3 is TGTGCCAGCAGTTATCCCCTGGGACTGGGGAACAATGAGCAGTTCTTC.

This clone has more than one count but fewer than ten. The DNA of the CDR3 is TGTGCCAGCAGTGGGGCATATCAGCCCCAGCATTTT. Its protein product is CASSGAYQPQHF. The rearrangement uses TRBV6-2 or TRBV6-3 and TRBJ1-5; perhaps TRBD1 as D (5 bases). CDR3 length: 12 amino acids. Germline CDR1 MNHEY, CDR2 SVGEGT. Trimming left V 5 bases short and J 5 bases short, with 7 bases between.

V usage is TRBV13 and J usage is TRBJ1-6; the match to TRBD1 covers 9 bases. V shed 1 base, J shed 4 bases, and the junction held 2 bases outside the gene matches. Per germline, CDR1 PRHDT and CDR2 FYEKMQ (reference sequence). This CDR3 region has 16 residues. DNA of the CDR3: TGTGCCAGCAGCTTAGTACAGGGGGCGTATAATTCACCCCTCCACTTT. This translates into CASSLVQGAYNSPLHF.

V usage is TRBV6-5 and J usage is TRBJ1-1, with D possibly TRBD1 on 5 matching bases. This CDR3 spans 14 amino acids. CDR1 is MNHEY, CDR2 SVGAGI, per germline. Trimming took 2 bases from V and 1 from J, leaving 8 bases between them. The CDR3 region is CASSYNRGNTEAFF. The CDR3 nucleotides are TGTGCCAGCAGTTACAATAGGGGGAACACTGAAGCTTTCTTT.

The table lists this clone with a count of one. The chain uses TRBV7-9 and TRBJ2-3, with 12 bases that match TRBD2. CDR1 and CDR2 from the germline V gene are SEHNR and FQNEAQ (reference sequence). The CDR3 has 15 residues. With 7 bases clipped from V and 1 base from J, the junction kept 3 bases outside the gene matches. The CDR3 DNA reads as TGTGCCAGCACGACTAGCGGGGGACGCACAGATACGCAGTATTTT. This translates into CASTTSGGRTDTQYF. The whole variable domain, remainder taken from reference TRBV7-9 and TRBJ2-3, is DTGVSQNPRHKITKRGQNVTFRCDPISEHNRLYWYRQTLGQGPEFLTYFQNEAQLEKSRLLSDRFSAERPKGSFSTLEIQRTEQGDSAMYLCASTTSGGRTDTQYFGPGTRLTVL.